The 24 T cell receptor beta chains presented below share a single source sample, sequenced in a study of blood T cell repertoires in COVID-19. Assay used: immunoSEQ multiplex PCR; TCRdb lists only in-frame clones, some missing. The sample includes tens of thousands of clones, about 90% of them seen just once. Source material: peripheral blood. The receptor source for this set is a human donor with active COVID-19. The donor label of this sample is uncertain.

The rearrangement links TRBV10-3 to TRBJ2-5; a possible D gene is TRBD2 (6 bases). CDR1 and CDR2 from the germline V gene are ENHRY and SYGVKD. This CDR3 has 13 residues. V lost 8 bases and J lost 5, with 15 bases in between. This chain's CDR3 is CAIGGWGKETQYF. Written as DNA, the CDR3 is TGTGCCATCGGGGGGTGGGGTAAGGAGACCCAGTACTTC.

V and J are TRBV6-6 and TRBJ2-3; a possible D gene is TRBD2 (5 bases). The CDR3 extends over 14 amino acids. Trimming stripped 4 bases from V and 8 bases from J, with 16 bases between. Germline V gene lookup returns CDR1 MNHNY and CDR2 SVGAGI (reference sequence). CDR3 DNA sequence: TGTGCCAGCAGTTTACTAGGAGAAAGCGCTACGCAGTATTTT. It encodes CASSLLGESATQYF.

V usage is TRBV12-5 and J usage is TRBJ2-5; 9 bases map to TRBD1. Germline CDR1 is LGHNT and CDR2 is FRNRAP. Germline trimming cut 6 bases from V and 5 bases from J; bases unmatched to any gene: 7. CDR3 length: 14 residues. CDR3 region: CASGTGTGSETQYF. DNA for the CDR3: TGTGCTAGTGGAACGGGGACAGGGTCTGAGACCCAGTACTTC.

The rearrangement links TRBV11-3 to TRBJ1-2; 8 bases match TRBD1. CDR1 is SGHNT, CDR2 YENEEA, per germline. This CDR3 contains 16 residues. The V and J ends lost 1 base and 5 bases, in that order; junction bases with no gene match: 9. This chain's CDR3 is CASSLVPRTGKYGYTF. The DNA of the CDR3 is TGTGCCAGCAGCTTAGTCCCACGGACAGGGAAATATGGCTACACCTTC.

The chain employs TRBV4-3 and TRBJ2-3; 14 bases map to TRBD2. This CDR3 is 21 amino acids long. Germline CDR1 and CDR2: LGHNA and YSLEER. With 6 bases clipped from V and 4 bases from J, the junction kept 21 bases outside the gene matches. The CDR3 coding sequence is TGCGCCAGCAGTCAAAACTCTTGGGGGACTAGCGGGGGCCACACTCCAGATACGCAGTATTTT. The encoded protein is CASSQNSWGTSGGHTPDTQYF.

CDR3 sequence: CASSLEGTGRYEQYF. CDR3 DNA sequence: TGTGCCAGCAGCTTAGAAGGGACAGGGCGTTACGAGCAGTACTTC. This chain uses TRBV11-2 with TRBJ2-7; 9 bases fit TRBD1. Germline lookup yields CDR1 SGHAT and CDR2 FQNNGV. J lost 4 bases, V lost 0 bases, and 4 bases had no gene match. The CDR3 totals 15 residues.

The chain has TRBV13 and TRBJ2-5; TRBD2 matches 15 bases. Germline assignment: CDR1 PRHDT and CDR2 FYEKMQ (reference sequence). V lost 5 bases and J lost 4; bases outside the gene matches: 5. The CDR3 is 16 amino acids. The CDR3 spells CASSRGLAGGRETQYF. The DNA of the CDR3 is TGTGCCAGCAGCCGGGGACTAGCGGGGGGCCGAGAGACCCAGTACTTC. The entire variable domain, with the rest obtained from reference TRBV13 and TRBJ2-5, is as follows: AAGVIQSPRHLIKEKRETATLKCYPIPRHDTVYWYQQGPGQDPQFLISFYEKMQSDKGSIPDRFSAQQFSDYHSELNMSSLELGDSALYFCASSRGLAGGRETQYFGPGTRLLVL.

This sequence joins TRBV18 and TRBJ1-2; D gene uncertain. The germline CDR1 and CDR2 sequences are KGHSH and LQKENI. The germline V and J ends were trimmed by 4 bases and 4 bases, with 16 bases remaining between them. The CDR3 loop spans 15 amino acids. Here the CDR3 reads CASSLTAADFYGYTF. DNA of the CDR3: TGTGCCAGCTCACTAACCGCAGCGGATTTCTATGGCTACACCTTC.

CDR3 in amino acids: CASSLSGRGGLEQYF. In DNA form, the CDR3 reads TGTGCCAGTAGTCTCTCGGGCAGGGGTGGTCTCGAGCAGTACTTC. This sequence joins TRBV19 and TRBJ2-7, with D maybe TRBD1 (6 bases). The CDR3 loop spans 15 amino acids. Trimming cost V 5 bases and J 6 bases, with 20 bases left between them. Germline V gene data show CDR1 as LNHDA and CDR2 as SQIVND (reference sequence).

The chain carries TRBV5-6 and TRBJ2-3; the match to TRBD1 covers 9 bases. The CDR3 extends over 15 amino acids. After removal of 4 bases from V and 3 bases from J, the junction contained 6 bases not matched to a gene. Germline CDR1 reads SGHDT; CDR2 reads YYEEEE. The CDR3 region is CASSQDRGYTDTQYF. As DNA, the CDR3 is TGTGCCAGCAGCCAAGACAGGGGGTATACAGATACGCAGTATTTT.

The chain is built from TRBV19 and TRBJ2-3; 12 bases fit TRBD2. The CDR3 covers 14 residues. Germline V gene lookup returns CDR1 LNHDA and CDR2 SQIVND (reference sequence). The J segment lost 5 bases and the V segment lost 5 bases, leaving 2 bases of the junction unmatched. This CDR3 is CASSLAGGVDTQYF. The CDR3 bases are TGTGCCAGTAGTCTAGCGGGGGGGGTAGATACGCAGTATTTT.

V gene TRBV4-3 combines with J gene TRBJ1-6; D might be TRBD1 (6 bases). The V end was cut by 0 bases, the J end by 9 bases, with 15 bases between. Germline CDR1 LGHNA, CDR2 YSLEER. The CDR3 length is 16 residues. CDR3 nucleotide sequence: TGCGCCAGCAGCCAAGATCGGGGGAGGGGGAGTTCACCCCTCCACTTT. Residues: CASSQDRGRGSSPLHF.

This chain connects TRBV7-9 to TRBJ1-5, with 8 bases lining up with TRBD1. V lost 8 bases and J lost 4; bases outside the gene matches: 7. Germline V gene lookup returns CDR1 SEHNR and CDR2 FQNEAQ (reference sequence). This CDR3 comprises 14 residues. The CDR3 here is CASSTGGSNQPQHF. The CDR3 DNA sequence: TGTGCCAGCTCTACAGGGGGTTCAAATCAGCCCCAGCATTTT.

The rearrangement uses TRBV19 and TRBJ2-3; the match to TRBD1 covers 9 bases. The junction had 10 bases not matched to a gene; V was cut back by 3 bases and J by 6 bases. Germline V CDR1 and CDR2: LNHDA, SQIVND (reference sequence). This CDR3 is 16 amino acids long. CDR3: CASSIGTGSNLDTQYF. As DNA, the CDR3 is TGTGCCAGTAGTATCGGGACAGGGAGCAATTTGGATACGCAGTATTTT.

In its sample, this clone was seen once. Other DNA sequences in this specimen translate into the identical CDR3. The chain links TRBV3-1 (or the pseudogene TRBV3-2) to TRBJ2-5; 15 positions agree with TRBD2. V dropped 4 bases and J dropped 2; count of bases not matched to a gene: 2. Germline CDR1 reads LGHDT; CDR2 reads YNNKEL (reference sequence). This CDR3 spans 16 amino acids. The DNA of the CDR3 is TGTGCCAGCAGCCCGGGACTAGCGGGGGGTCAAGAGACCCAGTACTTC. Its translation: CASSPGLAGGQETQYF.

The CDR3 spells CASSLASGFGTDTQYF. Here the CDR3 DNA reads TGCGCCAGCAGCTTGGCGAGCGGGTTTGGGACAGATACGCAGTATTTT. The genes are TRBV5-1 and TRBJ2-3, with D possibly TRBD2 on 6 matching bases. The CDR3 sequence is 16 residues long. V was cut by 0 bases and J by 3 bases, with 14 bases left in between. From germline, CDR1 is SGHRS and CDR2 YFSETQ.

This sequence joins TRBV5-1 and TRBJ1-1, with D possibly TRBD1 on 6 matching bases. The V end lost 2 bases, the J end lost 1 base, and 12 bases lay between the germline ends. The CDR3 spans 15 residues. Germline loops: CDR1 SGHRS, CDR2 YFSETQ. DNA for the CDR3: TGCGCCAGCAGCTTCTTAGGGACACAGAACACTGAAGCTTTCTTT. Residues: CASSFLGTQNTEAFF.

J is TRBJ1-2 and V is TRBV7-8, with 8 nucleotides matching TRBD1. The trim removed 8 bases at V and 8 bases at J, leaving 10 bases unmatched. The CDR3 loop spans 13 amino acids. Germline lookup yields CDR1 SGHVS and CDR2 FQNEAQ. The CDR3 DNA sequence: TGTGCCAGCGCCCAGGGGGCGTTTCACGGCTACACCTTC. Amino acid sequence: CASAQGAFHGYTF.

The CDR3 nucleotides read TGTGCCAGCAGCAATCCCCGGGACACCCGGGGTCCCCAGTACTTC. Its translation: CASSNPRDTRGPQYF. The chain is built from TRBV21-1 and TRBJ2-5; the D call of TRBD1 is as the table states it, not checked on the DNA. TRBV21-1 is an annotated pseudogene. The CDR3 spans 15 residues.

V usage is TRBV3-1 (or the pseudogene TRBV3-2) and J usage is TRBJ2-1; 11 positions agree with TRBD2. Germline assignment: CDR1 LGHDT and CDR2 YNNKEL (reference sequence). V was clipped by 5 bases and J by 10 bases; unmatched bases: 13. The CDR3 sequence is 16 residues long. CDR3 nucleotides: TGTGCCAGCAGCTTACAGAAGCTAGCGGGGGGAGGGGAGCAGTTCTTC. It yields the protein CASSLQKLAGGGEQFF.

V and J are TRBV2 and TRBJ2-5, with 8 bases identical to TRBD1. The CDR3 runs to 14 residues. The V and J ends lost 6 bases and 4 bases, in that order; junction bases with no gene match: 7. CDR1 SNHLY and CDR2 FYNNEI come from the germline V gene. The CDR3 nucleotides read TGTGCCAGCAGGCAGGGGGCGCCAGGAGAGACCCAGTACTTC. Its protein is CASRQGAPGETQYF.

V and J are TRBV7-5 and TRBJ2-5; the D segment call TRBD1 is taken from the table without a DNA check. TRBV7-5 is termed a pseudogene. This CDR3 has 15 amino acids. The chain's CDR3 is CARSFYQGGQETQYF. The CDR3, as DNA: TGTGCCAGAAGCTTCTACCAGGGCGGCCAAGAGACCCAGTACTTC.

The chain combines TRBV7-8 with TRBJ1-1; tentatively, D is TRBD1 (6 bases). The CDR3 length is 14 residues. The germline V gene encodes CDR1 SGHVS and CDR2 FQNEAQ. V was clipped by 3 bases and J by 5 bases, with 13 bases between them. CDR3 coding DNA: TGTGCCAGCAGCTTCCTTACAACAGGGACTGAAGCTTTCTTT. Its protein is CASSFLTTGTEAFF. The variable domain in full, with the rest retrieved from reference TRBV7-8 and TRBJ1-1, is GAGVSQSPRYKVAKRGQDVALRCDPISGHVSLFWYQQALGQGPEFLTYFQNEAQLDKSGLPSDRFFAERPEGSVSTLKIQRTQQEDSAVYLCASSFLTTGTEAFFGQGTRLTVV.

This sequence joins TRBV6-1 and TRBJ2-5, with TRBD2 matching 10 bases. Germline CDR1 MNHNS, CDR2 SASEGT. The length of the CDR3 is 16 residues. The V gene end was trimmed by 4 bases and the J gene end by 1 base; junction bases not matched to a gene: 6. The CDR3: CASSASSGGPQETQYF. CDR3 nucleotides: TGTGCCAGCAGTGCCTCTAGCGGGGGCCCCCAAGAGACCCAGTACTTC.